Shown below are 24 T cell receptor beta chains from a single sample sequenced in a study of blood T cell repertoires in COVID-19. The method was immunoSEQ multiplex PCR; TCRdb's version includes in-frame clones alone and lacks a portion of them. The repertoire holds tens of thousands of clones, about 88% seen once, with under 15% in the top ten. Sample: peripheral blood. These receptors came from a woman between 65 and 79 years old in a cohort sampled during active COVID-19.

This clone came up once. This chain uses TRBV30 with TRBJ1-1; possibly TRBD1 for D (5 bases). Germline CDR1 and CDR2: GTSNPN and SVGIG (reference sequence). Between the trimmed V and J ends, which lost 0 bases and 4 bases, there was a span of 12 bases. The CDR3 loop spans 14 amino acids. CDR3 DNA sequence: TGTGCCTGGAGTGTACTACAGGAACCCACTGAAGCTTTCTTT. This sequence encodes CAWSVLQEPTEAFF. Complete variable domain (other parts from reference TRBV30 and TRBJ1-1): SQTIHQWPATLVQPVGSPLSLECTVEGTSNPNLYWYRQAAGRGLQLLFYSVGIGQISSEVPQNLSASRPQDRQFILSSKKLLLSDSGFYLCAWSVLQEPTEAFFGQGTRLTVV.

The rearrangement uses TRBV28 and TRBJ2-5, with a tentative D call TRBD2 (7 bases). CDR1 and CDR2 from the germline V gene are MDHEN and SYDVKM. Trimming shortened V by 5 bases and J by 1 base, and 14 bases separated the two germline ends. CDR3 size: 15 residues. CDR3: CASSAPRGPQETQYF. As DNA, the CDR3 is TGTGCCAGCAGTGCCCCGCGGGGGCCCCAAGAGACCCAGTACTTC.

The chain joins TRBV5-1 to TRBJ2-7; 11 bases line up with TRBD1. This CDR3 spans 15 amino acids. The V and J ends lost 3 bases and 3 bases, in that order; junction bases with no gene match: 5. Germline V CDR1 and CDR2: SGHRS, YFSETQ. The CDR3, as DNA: TGCGCCAGCAGCTCTGGACAGGGGGCTGGCTACGAGCAGTACTTC. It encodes CASSSGQGAGYEQYF.

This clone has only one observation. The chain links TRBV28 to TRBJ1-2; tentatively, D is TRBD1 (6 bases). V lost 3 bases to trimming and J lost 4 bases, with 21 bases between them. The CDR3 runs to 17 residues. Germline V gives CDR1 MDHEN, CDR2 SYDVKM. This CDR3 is CASSLSLLGRGGYGYTF. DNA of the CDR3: TGTGCCAGCAGTTTGTCCCTTCTGGGCAGGGGTGGCTATGGCTACACCTTC.

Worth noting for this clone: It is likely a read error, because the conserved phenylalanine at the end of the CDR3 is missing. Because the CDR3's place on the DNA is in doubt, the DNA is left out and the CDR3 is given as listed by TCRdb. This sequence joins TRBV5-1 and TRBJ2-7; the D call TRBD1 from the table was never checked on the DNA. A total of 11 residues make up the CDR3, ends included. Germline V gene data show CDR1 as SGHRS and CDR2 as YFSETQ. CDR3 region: CASSHGTGPSL.

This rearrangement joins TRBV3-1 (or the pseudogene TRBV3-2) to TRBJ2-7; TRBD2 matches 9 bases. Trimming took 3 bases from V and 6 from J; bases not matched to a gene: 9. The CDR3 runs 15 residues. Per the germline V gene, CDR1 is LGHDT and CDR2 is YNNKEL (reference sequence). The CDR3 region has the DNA TGTGCCAGCAGCCAGGCGGGAGGGCCTTTGGCCGAGCAGTACTTC. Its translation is CASSQAGGPLAEQYF.

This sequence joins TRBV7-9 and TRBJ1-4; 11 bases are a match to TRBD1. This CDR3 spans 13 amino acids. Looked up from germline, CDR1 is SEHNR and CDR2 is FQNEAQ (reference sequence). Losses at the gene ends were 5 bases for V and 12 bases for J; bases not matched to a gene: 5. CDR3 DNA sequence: TGTGCCAGCAGCCGGGACAGGGGGAGGCAACTGTTTTTT. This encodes CASSRDRGRQLFF.

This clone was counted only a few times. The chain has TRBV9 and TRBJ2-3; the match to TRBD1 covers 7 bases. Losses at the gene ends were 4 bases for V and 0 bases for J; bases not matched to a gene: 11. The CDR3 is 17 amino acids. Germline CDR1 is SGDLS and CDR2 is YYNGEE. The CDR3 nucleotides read TGTGCCAGCAGCTCAAACATCAAGGACAGGAGCACAGATACGCAGTATTTT. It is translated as CASSSNIKDRSTDTQYF.

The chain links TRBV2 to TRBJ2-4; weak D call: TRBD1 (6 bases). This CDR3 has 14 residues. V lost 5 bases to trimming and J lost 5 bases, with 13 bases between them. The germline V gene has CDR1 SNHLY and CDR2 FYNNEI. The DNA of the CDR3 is TGTGCCAGCAGTCAGGGGCTTGGACAAAACATTCAGTACTTC. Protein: CASSQGLGQNIQYF.

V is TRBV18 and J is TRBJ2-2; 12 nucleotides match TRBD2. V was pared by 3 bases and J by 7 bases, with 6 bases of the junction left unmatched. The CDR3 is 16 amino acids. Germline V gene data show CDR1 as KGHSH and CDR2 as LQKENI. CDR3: CASSPPSGRADGELFF. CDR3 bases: TGTGCCAGCTCACCCCCTAGCGGGAGGGCCGACGGGGAGCTGTTTTTT.

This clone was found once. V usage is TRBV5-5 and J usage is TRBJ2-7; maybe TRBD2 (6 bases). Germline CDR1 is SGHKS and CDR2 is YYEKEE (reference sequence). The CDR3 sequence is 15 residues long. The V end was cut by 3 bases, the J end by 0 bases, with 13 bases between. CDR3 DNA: TGTGCCAGCAGCTCAGTCGGAGGGTTCTCCTACGAGCAGTACTTC. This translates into CASSSVGGFSYEQYF.

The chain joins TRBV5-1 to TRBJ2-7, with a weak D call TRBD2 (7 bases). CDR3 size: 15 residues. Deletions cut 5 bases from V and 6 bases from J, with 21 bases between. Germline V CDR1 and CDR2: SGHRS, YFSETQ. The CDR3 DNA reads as TGCGCCAGCAGTCTAAGAGGGGGAGGGGGTCCCGAGCAGTACTTC. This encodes CASSLRGGGGPEQYF. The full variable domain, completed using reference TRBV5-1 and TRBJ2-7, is KAGVTQTPRYLIKTRGQQVTLSCSPISGHRSVSWYQQTPGQGLQFLFEYFSETQRNKGNFPGRFSGRQFSNSRSEMNVSTLELGDSALYLCASSLRGGGGPEQYFGPGTRLTVT.

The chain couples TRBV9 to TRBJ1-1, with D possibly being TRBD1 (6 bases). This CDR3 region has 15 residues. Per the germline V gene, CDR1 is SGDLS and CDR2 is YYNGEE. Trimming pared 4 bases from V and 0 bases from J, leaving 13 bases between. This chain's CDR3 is CASSPQGNMNTEAFF. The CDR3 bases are TGTGCCAGCAGCCCGCAGGGGAACATGAACACTGAAGCTTTCTTT.

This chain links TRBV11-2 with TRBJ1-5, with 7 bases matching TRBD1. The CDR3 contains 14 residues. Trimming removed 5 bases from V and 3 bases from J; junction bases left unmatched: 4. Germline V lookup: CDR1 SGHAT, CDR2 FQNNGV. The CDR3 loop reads CASSPGTANQPQHF. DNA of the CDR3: TGTGCCAGCAGCCCCGGGACAGCCAATCAGCCCCAGCATTTT. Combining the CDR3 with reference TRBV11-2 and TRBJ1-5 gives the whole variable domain EAGVAQSPRYKIIEKRQSVAFWCNPISGHATLYWYQQILGQGPKLLIQFQNNGVVDDSQLPKDRFSAERLKGVDSTLKIQPAKLEDSAVYLCASSPGTANQPQHFGDGTRLSIL.

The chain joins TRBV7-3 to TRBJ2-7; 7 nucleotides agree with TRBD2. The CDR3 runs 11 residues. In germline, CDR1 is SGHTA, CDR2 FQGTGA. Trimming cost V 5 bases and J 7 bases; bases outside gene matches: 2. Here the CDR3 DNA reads TGTGCCAGCAGCGCCGGGGGGGAGCAGTACTTC. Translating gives CASSAGGEQYF.

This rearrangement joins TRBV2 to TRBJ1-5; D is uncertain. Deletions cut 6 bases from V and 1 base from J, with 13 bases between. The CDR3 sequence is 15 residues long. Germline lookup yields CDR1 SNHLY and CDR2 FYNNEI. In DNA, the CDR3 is TGTGCCAGCAGCGAAATTCTAGCGAGCAATCAGCCCCAGCATTTT. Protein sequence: CASSEILASNQPQHF.

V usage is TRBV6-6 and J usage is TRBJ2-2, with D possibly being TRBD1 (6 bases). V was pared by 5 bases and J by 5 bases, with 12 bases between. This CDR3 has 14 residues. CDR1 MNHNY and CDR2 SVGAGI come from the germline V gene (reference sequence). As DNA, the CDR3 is TGTGCCAGCAGTCGGGACATAGGGACCGGGGAGCTGTTTTTT. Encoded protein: CASSRDIGTGELFF.

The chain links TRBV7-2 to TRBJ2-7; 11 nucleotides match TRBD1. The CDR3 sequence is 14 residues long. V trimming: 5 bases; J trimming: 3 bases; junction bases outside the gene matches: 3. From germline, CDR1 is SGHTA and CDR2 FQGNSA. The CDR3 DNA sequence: TGTGCCAGCAGCGGGACAGGGGGAATCTACGAGCAGTACTTC. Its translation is CASSGTGGIYEQYF.

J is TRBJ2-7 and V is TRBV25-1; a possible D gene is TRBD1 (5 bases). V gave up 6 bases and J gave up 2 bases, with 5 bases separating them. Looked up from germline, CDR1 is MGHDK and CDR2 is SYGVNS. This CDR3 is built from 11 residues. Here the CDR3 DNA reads TGTGCCAGCAGGACAGCCTACGAGCAGTACTTC. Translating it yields CASRTAYEQYF.

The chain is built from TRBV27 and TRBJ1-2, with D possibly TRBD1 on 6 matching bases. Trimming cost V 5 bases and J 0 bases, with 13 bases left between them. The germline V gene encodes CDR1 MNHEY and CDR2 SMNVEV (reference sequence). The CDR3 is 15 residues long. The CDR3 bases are TGTGCCAGCAGTGGCTTGACAGGCGCTAACTATGGCTACACCTTC. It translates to CASSGLTGANYGYTF.

As DNA, the CDR3 is TGTGCCACCAGAACAGGGTTTCCTGAAAAACTGTTTTTT. Its translation: CATRTGFPEKLFF. The chain recombines TRBV24-1 with TRBJ1-4; perhaps TRBD1 as D (6 bases). Trimming stripped 7 bases from V and 7 bases from J, with 12 bases between. The germline CDR1 and CDR2 sequences are KGHDR and SFDVKD. The CDR3 length is 13 residues.

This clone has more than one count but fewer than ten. CDR3 in DNA: TGTGCCACCCAGCGGGAGGGCCCTGATACGCAGTATTTT. Amino acids: CATQREGPDTQYF. This chain links TRBV24-1 with TRBJ2-3; 10 nucleotides agree with TRBD2. Trimming cost V 9 bases and J 6 bases; bases outside gene matches: 5. The CDR3 has 13 amino acids. The germline CDR1 and CDR2 sequences are KGHDR and SFDVKD.

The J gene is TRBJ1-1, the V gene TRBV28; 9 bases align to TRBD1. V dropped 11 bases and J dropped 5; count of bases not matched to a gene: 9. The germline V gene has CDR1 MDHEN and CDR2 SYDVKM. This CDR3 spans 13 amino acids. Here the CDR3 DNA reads TGTGCCTTAACAGGGGGCAGAGGAACTGAAGCTTTCTTT. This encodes CALTGGRGTEAFF.

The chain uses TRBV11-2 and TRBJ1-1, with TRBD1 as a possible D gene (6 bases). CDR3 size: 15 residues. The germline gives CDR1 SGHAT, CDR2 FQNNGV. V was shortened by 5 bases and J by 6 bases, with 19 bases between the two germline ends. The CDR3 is CASSRYRAGIPEAFF. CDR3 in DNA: TGTGCCAGCAGCCGGTACAGGGCCGGGATCCCTGAAGCTTTCTTT.